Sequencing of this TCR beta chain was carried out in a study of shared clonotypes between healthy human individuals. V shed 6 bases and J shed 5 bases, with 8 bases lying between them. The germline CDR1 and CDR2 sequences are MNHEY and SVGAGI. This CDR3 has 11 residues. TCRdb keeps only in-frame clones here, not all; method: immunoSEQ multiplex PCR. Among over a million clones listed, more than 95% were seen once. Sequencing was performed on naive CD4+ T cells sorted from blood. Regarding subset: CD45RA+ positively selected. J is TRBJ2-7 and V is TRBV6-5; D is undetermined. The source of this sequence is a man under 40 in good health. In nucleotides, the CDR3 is TGTGCCAGCAGCACACACGACGAGCAGTACTTC. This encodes CASSTHDEQYF.